Below, one TCR beta chain is given with its context. Its target is unknown. After removal of 8 bases from V and 4 bases from J, the junction contained 6 bases not matched to a gene. CDR1 and CDR2 (germline): SEHNR, FQNEAQ (reference sequence). The CDR3 runs 14 residues. These data are taken from a study of T cells in Graves' hyperthyroidism and ophthalmopathy. The study, taken as a whole, reports: Progression to ophthalmopathy was predicted a median of roughly 6.8 months early. Separation of ophthalmopathy from stable hyperthyroidism was achieved by a 13 V-J model.

From RNA transcripts, TCR beta CDR3 regions were amplified. The TCR CDR3 was amplified in a first-round RT-PCR using the HTBI primer set. TCRdb re-called the multiplex PCR reads with MiXCR, one entry per CDR3 protein. Of about 600,000 distinct CDR3 sequences in the sample, about a sixth are singletons; the top ten hold approximately 3.5%. Clinicians diagnosed patients from clinical symptoms, serum thyroxine and TRAb, thyroid ultrasound and orbital computed tomography. The chain uses TRBV7-9 and TRBJ2-2; 8 positions agree with TRBD1. The sequence was collected from a woman in her thirties or forties with Graves' ophthalmopathy. Material: blood. The DNA for the CDR3 is TGTGCCAGCGGAATTCAGGGGGCCACCGGGGAGCTGTTTTTT. It is translated as CASGIQGATGELFF.